This TCR beta chain was recovered during a study of T cells in Graves' hyperthyroidism and ophthalmopathy. The CDR3 regions of TCR beta were amplified from RNA transcripts. First-round RT-PCR targeting the TCR CDR3 was performed with the HTBI primer set. Each CDR3 protein gets one entry after TCRdb re-called the multiplex PCR reads with MiXCR. Of around 340,000 distinct CDR3 sequences in the sample, around 17% were seen once. The sequencing sample was made of blood. The receptor was derived from a man younger than 45 with Graves' hyperthyroidism.

This CDR3 is CASSADRDDIQYF. CDR3 DNA: TGTGCCAGCAGCGCCGACAGGGACGACATTCAGTACTTC. The rearrangement joins TRBV12-3 or TRBV12-4 to TRBJ2-4, with 7 bases matching TRBD1. The CDR3 has 13 residues. The V gene end was trimmed by 6 bases and the J gene end by 8 bases; junction bases not matched to a gene: 7.